This TCR beta chain was sequenced during a study of blood T cell repertoires in COVID-19 (dated by TCRdb to the early 2020s). Turning to the overall study: Collaborator samples came from the United States, Italy and Spain and covered acute and convalescent phases of COVID-19. The prospective study material was composed of cDNA or gDNA derived from T cells, B-cell-depleted T cells, or PBMCs. The dataset comprised deeply sampled blood TCRbeta repertoires from subjects exposed to, actively infected with, or recovered from COVID-19. A freely available public database, intended as a resource for researchers studying the immune response to SARS-CoV-2, is where the repertoires were released. Samples came from the ongoing ImmuneRACE study (first 160 participants) plus 1,254 subjects from 6 global collaborators. Nearly every sample came with metadata listing a de-identified subject ID, COVID-19 status, age in years and sex. Where HLA class I and class II types were available, the types were taken from metadata supplied by the sample provider, not from assay-based typing.

TCRbeta CDR3 regions were amplified from genomic DNA by means of the immunoSEQ Assay, a bias-controlled multiplex PCR. In the authors' own workflow: The number of nucleated cells in each sample was estimated from the amplification of reference gene primers within the assay. Sequence reads were collapsed and filtered to measure the absolute abundance of every unique TCRbeta CDR3 rearrangement. Productive Simpson clonality was computed per sample as the square root of Simpson's diversity index over productive rearrangements. The immuneACCESS repertoire file appears here via TCRdb, limited to in-frame rearrangements. These files lack a portion of the clones; in checked studies, under half of the deficit traces to unresolved V genes, and the cause of the others is not known. That table is the source of V, J and clone size, and D and trimming were worked out from the DNA. This sample comprises fewer than 250,000 clones, 84% of them detected only once. Of the sample, roughly 6.2% falls within the top ten clones.

Of note for this clone: Its antigen has not been determined. Base qualities were left out, and no much larger clone turns up one base away.

Enrolling through a virtual design, the prospective study's participants ranged in age from roughly 18 to 95 years and lived across approximately 25 United States geographic areas. Cohort assignment in the prospective study relied on participant-reported clinical history from a screening survey and a study questionnaire. ImmuneRACE Cohort 3 recovered participants were defined by two consecutive negative NP/OP PCR tests, healthcare professional clearance, or symptom resolution. In the prospective study, whole blood, serum and a nasopharyngeal or oropharyngeal swab were collected from each participant by mobile phlebotomists. Prospective study participants could optionally give additional blood draws and questionnaires over an approximately 2-month period. Before DNA extraction, blood samples from the prospective study were shipped at room temperature or frozen. On the study overall, not on this receptor specifically: The amount of clinical and demographic metadata varied by source and participant and was provided uncurated.

From a lookup of the germline V gene, CDR1 and CDR2 are SGHDN and FVKESK. The junction carries 4 bases between V and J, which are trimmed by 1 base and 7 bases respectively. The CDR3 numbers 11 residues from cysteine through phenylalanine. Solely the CDR3 DNA is kept, with 33 bases framed from the first base. This sequence was found in a woman aged 40-49 years who had recovered from COVID-19. The sequenced material came from PBMCs or T cells enriched from blood (not recorded which). The receptor chain draws on TRBV14 and TRBJ2-5; the D gene identity is not certain. At the DNA level, the sequence is TGTGCCAGCAGCCAAGCGGGGACCCAGTACTTC. It translates as CASSQAGTQYF.